This T cell receptor (beta chain) was sequenced during a study of PD-L1 blockade in urothelial cancer. Across the whole study: Patients went on atezolizumab at some point between 2012 and 2014, receiving 1,200 mg intravenously every 3 weeks. Samples of blood were analyzed 3 weeks (second dose) and 6 weeks after treatment start. Among blood samples, the median T cell count was 130,000 to 150,000.

As concerns this clone: Its antigen remains unknown.

Using immunoSEQ multiplex PCR, the repertoire was profiled, and TCRdb retains in-frame clones only, with some absent. The data contain about 42,000 clones, more than 65% of them singletons. Study conclusions and caveats: Pretreatment clonality of the blood TCR repertoire below the median was predictive of superior survival.

The CDR3 covers 17 residues. V lost 6 bases and J lost 4; bases outside the gene matches: 10. The germline CDR1 and CDR2 sequences are MDHEN and SYDVKM. The chain combines TRBV28 with TRBJ1-5, with TRBD1 identical over 12 bases. Sequenced material: PBMCs, taken around atezolizumab (anti-PD-L1) treatment. The receptor comes from a man aged 65-85 years with urothelial cancer. DNA of the CDR3: TGTGCCAGCAGCAGGGACAGGGGGCGATTTGGGAATCAGCCCCAGCATTTT. Protein: CASSRDRGRFGNQPQHF.